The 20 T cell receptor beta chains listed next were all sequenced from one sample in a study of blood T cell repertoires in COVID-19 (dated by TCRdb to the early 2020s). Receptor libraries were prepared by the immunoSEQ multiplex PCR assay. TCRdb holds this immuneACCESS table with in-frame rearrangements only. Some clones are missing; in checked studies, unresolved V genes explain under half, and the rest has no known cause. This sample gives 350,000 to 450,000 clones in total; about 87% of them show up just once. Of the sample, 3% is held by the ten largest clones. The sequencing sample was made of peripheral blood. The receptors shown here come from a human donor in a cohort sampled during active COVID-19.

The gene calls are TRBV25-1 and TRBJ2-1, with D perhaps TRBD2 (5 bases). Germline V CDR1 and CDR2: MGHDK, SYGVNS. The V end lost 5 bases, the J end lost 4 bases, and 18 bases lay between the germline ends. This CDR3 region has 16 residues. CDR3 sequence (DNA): TGTGCCAGCAGTCTGCGTTTGGTGGACTTGTACAATGAGCAGTTCTTC. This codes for CASSLRLVDLYNEQFF.

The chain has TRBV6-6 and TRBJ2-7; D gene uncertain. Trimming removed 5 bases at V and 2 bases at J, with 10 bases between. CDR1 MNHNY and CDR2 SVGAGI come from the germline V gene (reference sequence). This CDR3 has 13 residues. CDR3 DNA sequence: TGTGCCAGCAGTCCCACAGAAACCTACGAGCAGTACTTC. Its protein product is CASSPTETYEQYF.

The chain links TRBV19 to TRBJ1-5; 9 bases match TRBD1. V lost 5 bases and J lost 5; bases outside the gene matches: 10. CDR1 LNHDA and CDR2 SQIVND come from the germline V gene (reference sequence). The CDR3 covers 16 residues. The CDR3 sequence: CASSSYGQGPDQPQHF. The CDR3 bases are TGTGCCAGTAGTTCATACGGACAGGGGCCTGATCAGCCCCAGCATTTT.

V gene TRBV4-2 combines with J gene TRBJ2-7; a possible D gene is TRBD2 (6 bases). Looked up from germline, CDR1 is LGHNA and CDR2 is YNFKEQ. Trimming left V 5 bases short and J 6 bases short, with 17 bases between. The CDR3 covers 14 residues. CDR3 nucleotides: TGTGCCAGCAGCACGGACGGCCTAGCGAGCGAGCAGTACTTC. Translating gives CASSTDGLASEQYF.

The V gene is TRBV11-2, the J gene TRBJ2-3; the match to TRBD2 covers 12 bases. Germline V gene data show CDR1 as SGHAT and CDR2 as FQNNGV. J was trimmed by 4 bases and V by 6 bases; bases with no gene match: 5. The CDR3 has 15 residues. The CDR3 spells CASSSSGGAADTQYF. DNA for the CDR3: TGTGCCAGCAGTTCTAGCGGGGGGGCGGCAGATACGCAGTATTTT.

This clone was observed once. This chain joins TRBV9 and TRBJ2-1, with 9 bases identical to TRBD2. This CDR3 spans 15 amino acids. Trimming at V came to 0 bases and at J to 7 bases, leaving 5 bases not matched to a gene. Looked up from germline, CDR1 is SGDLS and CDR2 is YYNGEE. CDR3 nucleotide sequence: TGTGCCAGCAGCGTAGGCGCGGGAGGGATAAATGAGCAGTTCTTC. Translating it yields CASSVGAGGINEQFF.

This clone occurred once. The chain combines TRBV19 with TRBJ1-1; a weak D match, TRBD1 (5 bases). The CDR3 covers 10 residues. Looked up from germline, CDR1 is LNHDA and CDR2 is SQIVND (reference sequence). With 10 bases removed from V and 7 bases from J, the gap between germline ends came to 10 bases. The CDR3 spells CATGHFEAFF. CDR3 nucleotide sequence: TGTGCCACCGGACATTTTGAAGCTTTCTTT.

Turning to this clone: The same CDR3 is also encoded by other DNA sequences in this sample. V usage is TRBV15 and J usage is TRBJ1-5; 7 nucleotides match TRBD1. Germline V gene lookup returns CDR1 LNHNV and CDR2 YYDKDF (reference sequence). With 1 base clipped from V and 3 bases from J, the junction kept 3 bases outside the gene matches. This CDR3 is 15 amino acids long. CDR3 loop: CATSRGDRYNQPQHF. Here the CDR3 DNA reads TGTGCCACCAGCAGAGGGGACAGATACAATCAGCCCCAGCATTTT.

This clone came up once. In DNA, the CDR3 is TGTGCCAGTAGTATAGTGGGCGCCCGCTATGGCTACACCTTC. This sequence encodes CASSIVGARYGYTF. The V and J genes are TRBV19 and TRBJ1-2; no reliable D call. Trimming pared 1 base from V and 4 bases from J, leaving 10 bases between. The CDR3 spans 14 residues. The V gene's germline CDR1 is LNHDA and CDR2 SQIVND (reference sequence). The full variable domain, its missing parts supplied by reference TRBV19 and TRBJ1-2, is DGGITQSPKYLFRKEGQNVTLSCEQNLNHDAMYWYRQDPGQGLRLIYYSQIVNDFQKGDIAEGYSVSREKKESFPLTVTSAQKNPTAFYLCASSIVGARYGYTFGSGTRLTVV.

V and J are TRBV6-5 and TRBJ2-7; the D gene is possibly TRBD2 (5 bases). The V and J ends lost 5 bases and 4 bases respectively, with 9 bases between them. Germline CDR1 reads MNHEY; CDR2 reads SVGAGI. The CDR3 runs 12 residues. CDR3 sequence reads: CASSLSGYEQYF. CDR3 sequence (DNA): TGTGCCAGCAGTCTCTCGGGGTACGAGCAGTACTTC.

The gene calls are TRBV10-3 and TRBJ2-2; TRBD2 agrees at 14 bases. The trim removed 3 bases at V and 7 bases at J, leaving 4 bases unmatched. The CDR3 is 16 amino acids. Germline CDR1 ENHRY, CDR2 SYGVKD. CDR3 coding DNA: TGTGCCATCAGTGACGGGACTAGCGGGAGTGGCGGGGAGCTGTTTTTT. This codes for CAISDGTSGSGGELFF.

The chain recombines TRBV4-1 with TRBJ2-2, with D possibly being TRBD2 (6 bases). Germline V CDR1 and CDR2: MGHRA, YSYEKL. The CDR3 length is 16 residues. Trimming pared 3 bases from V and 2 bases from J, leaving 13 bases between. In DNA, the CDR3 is TGCGCCAGCAGCCAGCAGGAGGGGACTAACACCGGGGAGCTGTTTTTT. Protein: CASSQQEGTNTGELFF.

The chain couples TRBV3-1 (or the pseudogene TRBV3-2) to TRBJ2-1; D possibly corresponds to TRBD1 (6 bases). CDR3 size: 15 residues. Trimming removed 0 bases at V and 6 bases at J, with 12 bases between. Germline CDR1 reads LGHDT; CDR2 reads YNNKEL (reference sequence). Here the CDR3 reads CASSQDRNRVNEQFF. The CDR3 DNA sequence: TGTGCCAGCAGCCAAGACAGGAACAGGGTCAATGAGCAGTTCTTC.

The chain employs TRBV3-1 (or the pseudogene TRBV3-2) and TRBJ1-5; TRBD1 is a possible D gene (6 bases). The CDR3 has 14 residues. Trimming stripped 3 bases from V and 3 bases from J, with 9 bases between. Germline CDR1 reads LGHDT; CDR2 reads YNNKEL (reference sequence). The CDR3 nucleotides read TGTGCCAGCAGCCAGGACAGACTCAATCAGCCCCAGCATTTT. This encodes CASSQDRLNQPQHF.

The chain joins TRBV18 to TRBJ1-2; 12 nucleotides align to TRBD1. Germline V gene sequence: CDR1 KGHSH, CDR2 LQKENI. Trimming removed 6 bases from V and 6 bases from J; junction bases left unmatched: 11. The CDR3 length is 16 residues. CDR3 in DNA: TGTGCCAGCTCTCCCCCGGGACAGGGGGCCAGGAATGGCTACACCTTC. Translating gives CASSPPGQGARNGYTF.

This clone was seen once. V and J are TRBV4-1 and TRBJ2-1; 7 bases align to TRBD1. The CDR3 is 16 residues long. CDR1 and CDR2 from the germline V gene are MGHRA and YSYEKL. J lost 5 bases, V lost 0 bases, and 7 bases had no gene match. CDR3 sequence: CASSQDKGALDNEQFF. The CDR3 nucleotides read TGCGCCAGCAGCCAAGACAAGGGGGCTCTTGACAATGAGCAGTTCTTC.

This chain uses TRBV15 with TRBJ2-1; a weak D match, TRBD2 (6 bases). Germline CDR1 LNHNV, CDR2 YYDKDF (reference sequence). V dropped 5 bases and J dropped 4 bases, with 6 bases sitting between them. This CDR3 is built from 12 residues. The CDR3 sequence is CATSGGYNEQFF. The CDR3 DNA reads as TGTGCCACCAGCGGGGGGTACAATGAGCAGTTCTTC.

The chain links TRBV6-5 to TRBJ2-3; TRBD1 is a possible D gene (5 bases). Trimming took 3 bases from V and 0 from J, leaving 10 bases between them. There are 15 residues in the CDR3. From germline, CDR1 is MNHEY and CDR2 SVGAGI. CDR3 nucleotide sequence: TGTGCCAGCAGTTATAGGGCAGGGAGCACAGATACGCAGTATTTT. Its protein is CASSYRAGSTDTQYF.

The CDR3 region is CASSPNSGGRPKGQYF. The CDR3 nucleotides read TGTGCCAGCAGCCCAAATTCAGGGGGCCGACCTAAAGGGCAGTACTTC. The chain carries TRBV11-2 and TRBJ2-7, with 8 bases identical to TRBD1. Germline assignment: CDR1 SGHAT and CDR2 FQNNGV. The length of the CDR3 is 16 residues. After removal of 5 bases from V and 9 bases from J, the junction contained 18 bases not matched to a gene.

In DNA form, the CDR3 reads TGTGCCAGCAGCTCCGGACAGGGGAACATTCAGTACTTC. Translated: CASSSGQGNIQYF. The chain carries TRBV7-3 and TRBJ2-4, with 9 positions matching TRBD1. Per the germline V gene, CDR1 is SGHTA and CDR2 is FQGTGA. This CDR3 comprises 13 residues. The ends lost 4 bases at V and 7 bases at J; junction bases unmatched: 2.